A selection of T cell receptor beta chains follows, all from one sample in a study of T cells after yellow fever vaccination. TCRdb processed the 5' RACE reads anew with MiXCR; each CDR3 protein has one entry. The repertoire holds about 580,000 distinct CDR3 sequences, with approximately 16% as singletons. Sample: PBMCs, taken about 5 days after the first yellow fever vaccination. Source of these receptors: a young man who received the YFV17D yellow fever vaccine. Both conserved end residues are part of each CDR3. Each record gives: clone size, D gene, V gene, J gene, CDR3 protein, CDR3 DNA. A D gene is named only where the DNA matches it firmly. Clone size is not always given. Where it is, it says once, few, many or a class for expanded clones.

abundance: few; d_gene: NA; v_gene: TRBV4-2; j_gene: TRBJ2-2; CDR3aa: CASSQDWGGTGELFF; CDR3nt: TGTGCCAGCAGCCAAGACTGGGGGGGGACAGGGGAGCTGTTTTTT
abundance: NA; d_gene: NA; v_gene: TRBV3-1; j_gene: TRBJ2-1; CDR3aa: CASSRDTNEQFF; CDR3nt: TGTGCCAGCAGCCGGGACACCAATGAGCAGTTCTTC
abundance: few; d_gene: NA; v_gene: TRBV5-1; j_gene: TRBJ1-1; CDR3aa: CASSLGGGGGGYTEAFF; CDR3nt: TGCGCCAGCAGCTTGGGCGGGGGCGGAGGTGGATACACTGAAGCTTTCTTT
abundance: NA; d_gene: TRBD2; v_gene: TRBV24-1; j_gene: TRBJ2-1; CDR3aa: CATSDFGRALGSGVDEQFF; CDR3nt: TGTGCCACCAGTGATTTTGGCAGGGCCCTGGGGAGCGGGGTCGATGAGCAGTTCTTC
abundance: few; d_gene: NA; v_gene: TRBV6-5; j_gene: TRBJ2-5; CDR3aa: CATTATGETQYF; CDR3nt: TGTGCCACCACGGCGACGGGGGAGACCCAGTACTTC
abundance: NA; d_gene: NA; v_gene: TRBV4-1; j_gene: TRBJ2-3; CDR3aa: CASSQGAGVGTQYF; CDR3nt: TGCGCCAGCAGCCAAGGGGCCGGGGTCGGGACGCAGTATTTT
abundance: few; d_gene: NA; v_gene: TRBV4-3; j_gene: TRBJ2-1; CDR3aa: CASSQAEGLYNEQFF; CDR3nt: TGCGCCAGCAGCCAAGCCGAGGGCCTCTACAATGAGCAGTTCTTC
abundance: NA; d_gene: NA; v_gene: TRBV7-8; j_gene: TRBJ2-5; CDR3aa: CASSLRLGRYQETQYF; CDR3nt: TGTGCCAGCAGCTTAAGGCTGGGGCGCTACCAAGAGACCCAGTACTTC
abundance: few; d_gene: NA; v_gene: TRBV29-1; j_gene: TRBJ1-2; CDR3aa: CSVDLGSNYGYTF; CDR3nt: TGCAGCGTTGATTTGGGCAGTAACTATGGCTACACCTTC
abundance: many; d_gene: NA; v_gene: TRBV10-3; j_gene: TRBJ2-5; CDR3aa: CAISDGETQYF; CDR3nt: TGTGCCATCAGTGACGGGGAGACCCAGTACTTC
abundance: NA; d_gene: TRBD1; v_gene: TRBV7-9; j_gene: TRBJ2-5; CDR3aa: CASSPDRDGTQYF; CDR3nt: TGTGCCAGCAGTCCCGACAGGGATGGGACCCAGTACTTC
abundance: NA; d_gene: TRBD1; v_gene: TRBV3-1; j_gene: TRBJ2-3; CDR3aa: CASSALSGQGTDTPYF; CDR3nt: TGTGCCAGCAGCGCCCTCTCAGGACAGGGAACAGATACGCCGTATTTT
abundance: NA; d_gene: NA; v_gene: TRBV7-2; j_gene: TRBJ2-4; CDR3aa: CASSLNAENIQYF; CDR3nt: TGTGCCAGCAGCTTAAATGCGGAAAACATTCAGTACTTC
abundance: NA; d_gene: NA; v_gene: TRBV10-3; j_gene: TRBJ1-1; CDR3aa: CAIKGGTMNTEAFF; CDR3nt: TGTGCCATCAAAGGGGGAACAATGAACACTGAAGCTTTCTTT
abundance: NA; d_gene: NA; v_gene: TRBV7-9; j_gene: TRBJ1-1; CDR3aa: CASSLGQADTEAFF; CDR3nt: TGTGCCAGCAGCTTAGGGCAGGCGGACACTGAAGCTTTCTTT
abundance: few; d_gene: TRBD1; v_gene: TRBV11-2; j_gene: TRBJ1-2; CDR3aa: CASSSNRDSSYGYTF; CDR3nt: TGTGCCAGCAGCTCCAACCGGGACAGTTCCTATGGCTACACCTTC
abundance: few; d_gene: NA; v_gene: TRBV30; j_gene: TRBJ2-5; CDR3aa: CAWAGLSGTQYF; CDR3nt: TGTGCCTGGGCCGGGCTCTCGGGTACCCAGTACTTC
abundance: few; d_gene: TRBD2; v_gene: TRBV18; j_gene: TRBJ2-1; CDR3aa: CASSPPSGGFYNEQFF; CDR3nt: TGTGCCAGCTCACCACCAAGCGGGGGATTTTACAATGAGCAGTTCTTC
abundance: few; d_gene: TRBD1; v_gene: TRBV27; j_gene: TRBJ1-2; CDR3aa: CASSLEDRGLGYTF; CDR3nt: TGTGCCAGCAGTTTAGAGGACAGGGGGCTGGGCTACACCTTC
abundance: NA; d_gene: NA; v_gene: TRBV20-1; j_gene: TRBJ1-1; CDR3aa: CSARDERAWNTEAFF; CDR3nt: TGCAGTGCTAGAGATGAGAGGGCTTGGAACACTGAAGCTTTCTTT
abundance: few; d_gene: NA; v_gene: TRBV4-1; j_gene: TRBJ1-2; CDR3aa: CASSHPPGGVTAGYTF; CDR3nt: TGCGCCAGCAGCCACCCCCCCGGAGGGGTTACTGCTGGCTACACCTTC
abundance: few; d_gene: NA; v_gene: TRBV7-2; j_gene: TRBJ2-1; CDR3aa: CASSSRVGTPHEQFF; CDR3nt: TGTGCCAGCAGCTCCCGGGTGGGTACCCCCCATGAGCAGTTCTTC
abundance: NA; d_gene: TRBD2; v_gene: TRBV5-1; j_gene: TRBJ2-3; CDR3aa: CASASGGTDTQYF; CDR3nt: TGCGCCTCAGCCAGCGGGGGCACAGATACGCAGTATTTT
abundance: NA; d_gene: TRBD1; v_gene: TRBV29-1; j_gene: TRBJ2-2; CDR3aa: CSGTGLTGELFF; CDR3nt: TGCAGCGGGACAGGGCTAACCGGGGAGCTGTTTTTT
abundance: few; d_gene: NA; v_gene: TRBV6-5; j_gene: TRBJ2-3; CDR3aa: CASSYLGEDTQYF; CDR3nt: TGTGCCAGCAGTTACCTCGGTGAGGATACGCAGTATTTT
abundance: NA; d_gene: TRBD1; v_gene: TRBV19; j_gene: TRBJ1-2; CDR3aa: CASSVGQGKTYGYTF; CDR3nt: TGTGCCAGTAGCGTGGGACAGGGGAAGACCTATGGCTACACCTTC
abundance: NA; d_gene: NA; v_gene: TRBV19; j_gene: TRBJ1-6; CDR3aa: CASSRGVPYSYNSPLHF; CDR3nt: TGTGCCAGTAGTAGAGGGGTACCGTACTCCTATAATTCACCCCTCCACTTT
abundance: few; d_gene: NA; v_gene: TRBV12-3/TRBV12-4; j_gene: TRBJ1-3; CDR3aa: CASSSRAFSGNTIYF; CDR3nt: TGTGCCAGCAGCAGTAGAGCGTTCTCTGGAAACACCATATATTTT
abundance: few; d_gene: NA; v_gene: TRBV6-1; j_gene: TRBJ1-2; CDR3aa: CASRTPGSNYGYTF; CDR3nt: TGTGCCAGCAGAACCCCGGGCTCGAACTATGGCTACACCTTC
abundance: NA; d_gene: NA; v_gene: TRBV6-5; j_gene: TRBJ2-1; CDR3aa: CASSSPWDQYNEQFF; CDR3nt: TGTGCCAGCAGTTCCCCCTGGGACCAATACAATGAGCAGTTCTTC
abundance: once; d_gene: NA; v_gene: TRBV18; j_gene: TRBJ1-1; CDR3aa: CASSPPPTPATEAFF; CDR3nt: TGTGCCAGCTCACCACCGCCGACCCCGGCCACTGAAGCTTTCTTT
abundance: NA; d_gene: NA; v_gene: TRBV7-1; j_gene: TRBJ2-6; CDR3aa: CASSSWLHRASNRFWSGANVLTF; CDR3nt: TGTGCCAGCAGCTCGTGGTTACATCGAGCGAGCAACCGGTTTTGGTCTGGGGCCAACGTCCTGACTTTC
abundance: few; d_gene: NA; v_gene: TRBV7-2; j_gene: TRBJ2-3; CDR3aa: CASSLAQVPETQYF; CDR3nt: TGTGCCAGCAGCTTAGCGCAGGTCCCAGAAACGCAGTATTTT
abundance: few; d_gene: NA; v_gene: TRBV25-1; j_gene: TRBJ2-3; CDR3aa: CASSEYLYRGTDTQYF; CDR3nt: TGTGCCAGCAGTGAATATCTTTACAGAGGCACAGATACGCAGTATTTT
abundance: few; d_gene: NA; v_gene: TRBV20-1; j_gene: TRBJ1-4; CDR3aa: CSASGRDATNEKLFF; CDR3nt: TGCAGTGCTAGTGGACGGGATGCAACTAATGAAAAACTGTTTTTT
abundance: few; d_gene: NA; v_gene: TRBV12-3/TRBV12-4; j_gene: TRBJ2-4; CDR3aa: CASSSPPLAKNIQYF; CDR3nt: TGTGCCAGCAGTTCACCACCCCTAGCCAAAAACATTCAGTACTTC
abundance: NA; d_gene: NA; v_gene: TRBV6-5; j_gene: TRBJ2-7; CDR3aa: CASSYSQANEQYF; CDR3nt: TGTGCCAGCAGTTACTCGCAGGCCAACGAGCAGTACTTC
abundance: NA; d_gene: TRBD1; v_gene: TRBV5-1; j_gene: TRBJ1-3; CDR3aa: CASSWDRVSGNTIYF; CDR3nt: TGCGCCAGCAGTTGGGACAGGGTGTCTGGAAACACCATATATTTT
abundance: NA; d_gene: TRBD1; v_gene: TRBV7-2; j_gene: TRBJ1-5; CDR3aa: CASSFGTGGIYQPQHF; CDR3nt: TGTGCCAGCAGCTTTGGGACAGGGGGAATCTATCAGCCCCAGCATTTT
abundance: few; d_gene: NA; v_gene: TRBV27; j_gene: TRBJ2-7; CDR3aa: CASSWWRGDEQYF; CDR3nt: TGTGCCAGCAGTTGGTGGAGGGGGGACGAGCAGTACTTC
abundance: NA; d_gene: NA; v_gene: TRBV28; j_gene: TRBJ1-6; CDR3aa: CANRRARHNSPLHF; CDR3nt: TGTGCCAACAGGAGGGCGCGTCACAATTCACCCCTCCACTTT